This TCR beta chain was captured in a study of blood T cell repertoires in COVID-19. Study as a whole: The United States, Italy and Spain provided the acute and convalescent COVID-19 samples. T cells, B-cell-depleted T cells, or PBMCs provided the cDNA or gDNA that served as material.

The V and J ends lost 4 bases and 5 bases, in that order; junction bases with no gene match: 14. The V gene's germline CDR1 is SGHRS and CDR2 YFSETQ. The CDR3 spans 19 residues. The Seattle patients joined while their infection was active and were tracked longitudinally afterward. Original handling: Amplification of reference gene primers was used by the study to estimate nucleated cell counts. Using immunoSEQ multiplex PCR, the repertoire was profiled, and TCRdb retains in-frame clones only, with some absent. Clonal size and the V and J genes are those of that table, whereas D and trimming came from the DNA. The table records approximately 500,000 clones, roughly nine tenths of them present only once.

This clonotype was obtained from a woman between 50 and 59 years old with COVID-19, enrolled during active disease. The chain is built from TRBV5-1 and TRBJ2-3, with TRBD2 matching 15 bases. The sequenced sample was peripheral blood. The CDR3 loop reads CASSRGLAGGQFGGDTQYF. CDR3 nucleotide sequence: TGCGCCAGCAGCCGCGGACTAGCGGGGGGGCAATTCGGAGGAGATACGCAGTATTTT. The full variable domain, with the rest looked up from reference TRBV5-1 and TRBJ2-3, is KAGVTQTPRYLIKTRGQQVTLSCSPISGHRSVSWYQQTPGQGLQFLFEYFSETQRNKGNFPGRFSGRQFSNSRSEMNVSTLELGDSALYLCASSRGLAGGQFGGDTQYFGPGTRLTVL.